This T cell receptor beta chain was documented in a study of shared clonotypes between healthy human individuals. Regarding the study as a whole: Roughly 5% of naive CD4 clonotypes were shared across four donors. Rarefaction indicated that sorted-subset sequencing remained incomplete although depth was large. The authors expected sequencing depth to affect clonotype sharing among donors.

Produced via immunoSEQ multiplex PCR; TCRdb's table is partial and in-frame only. The data show about 1,800,000 clones, approximately 94% seen once. The ends lost 5 bases at V and 7 bases at J; junction bases unmatched: 9. CDR1 and CDR2 (germline): PRHDT, FYEKMQ (reference sequence). The CDR3 runs to 15 residues. Naive CD8 cells lacked CD45RO and underwent positive selection for CCR7, leaving out terminally differentiated effector memory CD45RA+ cells. Healthy HIV-negative adults with no recent acute infections or vaccinations were recruited as donors. Note on this clone: What it binds is not known.

This clonotype originated in a man between 18 and 29 years old in good health. The sample consisted of naive CD8+ T cells sorted from blood. J is TRBJ2-1 and V is TRBV13; 9 bases are a match to TRBD1. The CDR3 DNA is TGTGCCAGCAGCCCGAAAGGGACAGGGAAGAATGAGCAGTTCTTC. This encodes CASSPKGTGKNEQFF. The variable domain in full, completed from reference TRBV13 and TRBJ2-1, reads AAGVIQSPRHLIKEKRETATLKCYPIPRHDTVYWYQQGPGQDPQFLISFYEKMQSDKGSIPDRFSAQQFSDYHSELNMSSLELGDSALYFCASSPKGTGKNEQFFGPGTRLTVL.